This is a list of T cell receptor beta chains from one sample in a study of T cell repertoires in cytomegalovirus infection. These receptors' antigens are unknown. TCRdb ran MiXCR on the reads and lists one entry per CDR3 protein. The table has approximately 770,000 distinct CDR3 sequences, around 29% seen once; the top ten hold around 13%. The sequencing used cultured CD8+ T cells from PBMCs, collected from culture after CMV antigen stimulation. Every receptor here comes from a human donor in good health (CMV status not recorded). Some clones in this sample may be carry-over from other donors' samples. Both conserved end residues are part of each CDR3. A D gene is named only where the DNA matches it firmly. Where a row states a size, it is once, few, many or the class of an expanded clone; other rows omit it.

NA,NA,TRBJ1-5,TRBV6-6,CASARESIPQPQHF,TGTGCCAGCGCTCGGGAAAGCATCCCCCAGCCCCAGCATTTT
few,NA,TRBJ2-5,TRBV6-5,CASSYDPLGTQYF,TGTGCCAGCAGTTACGACCCTCTGGGGACCCAGTACTTC
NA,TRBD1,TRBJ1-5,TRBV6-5,CASSIGQGADQPQHF,TGTGCCAGCAGCATCGGCCAGGGGGCTGATCAGCCCCAGCATTTT
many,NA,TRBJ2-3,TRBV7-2,CASSYRAQGNSRDTQYF,TGTGCCAGCAGCTACAGAGCTCAGGGGAATTCTAGAGATACGCAGTATTTT
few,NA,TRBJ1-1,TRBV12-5,CASGLSTVNTEAFF,TGTGCTAGTGGTTTATCCACAGTGAACACTGAAGCTTTCTTT
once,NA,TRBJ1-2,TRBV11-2,CANRPYTGPLYGYTF,TGTGCCAACAGACCCTATACAGGGCCCCTTTATGGCTACACCTTC
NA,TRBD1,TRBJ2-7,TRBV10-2,CASRGTGNAYEQYF,TGCGCCAGCAGAGGGACAGGGAACGCCTACGAGCAGTACTTC
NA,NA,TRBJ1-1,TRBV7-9,CASSLGAPREGYEAFF,TGTGCCAGCAGCTTAGGTGCTCCCCGGGAGGGTTATGAAGCTTTCTTT
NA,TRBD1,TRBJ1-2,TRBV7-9,CASSFRDRAVDGYTF,TGTGCCAGCAGCTTCCGGGACAGAGCGGTTGATGGCTACACCTTC
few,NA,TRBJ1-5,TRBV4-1,CASSQGDGSNQPQHF,TGCGCCAGCAGCCAAGGGGACGGCAGCAATCAGCCCCAGCATTTT
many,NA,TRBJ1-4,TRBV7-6,CASSLEGVGTNEKLFF,TGTGCCAGCAGCTTAGAAGGAGTCGGAACTAATGAAAAACTGTTTTTT
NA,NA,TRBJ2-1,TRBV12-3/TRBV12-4,CASSFPTLNLDRVFPYNEQFF,TGTGCCAGCAGTTTCCCGACCTTGAACCTCGACCGGGTCTTCCCCTACAATGAGCAGTTCTTC
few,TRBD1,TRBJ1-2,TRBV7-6,CASSQISTGPNYGYTF,TGTGCCAGCAGCCAAATCTCGACAGGGCCTAACTATGGCTACACCTTC
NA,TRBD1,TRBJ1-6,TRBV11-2,CASRTLQGSVGSPLHF,TGTGCCAGCAGAACCTTACAGGGGAGTGTTGGTTCACCCCTCCACTTT
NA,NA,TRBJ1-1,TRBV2,CASSDGFGFTEAFF,TGTGCCAGCAGTGATGGATTTGGGTTTACTGAAGCTTTCTTT
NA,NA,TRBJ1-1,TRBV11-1,CASSLVSVGRLNTEAFF,TGTGCCAGCAGCTTAGTGTCGGTGGGCAGGCTGAACACTGAAGCTTTCTTT
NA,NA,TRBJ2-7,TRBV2,CASSEVPQGYEQYF,TGTGCCAGCAGTGAAGTCCCACAGGGATACGAGCAGTACTTC
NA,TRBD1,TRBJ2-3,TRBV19,CASSIRDRASDTQYF,TGTGCCAGTAGTATCCGGGACAGGGCGTCAGATACGCAGTATTTT
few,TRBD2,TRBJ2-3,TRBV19,CASTPSGVRPRTDTQYF,TGTGCCAGTACCCCGAGCGGGGTGAGGCCCCGCACAGATACGCAGTATTTT
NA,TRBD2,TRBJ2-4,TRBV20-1,CSARVTSGGFLAKNIQYF,TGCAGTGCTAGAGTCACTAGCGGGGGGTTCCTAGCCAAAAACATTCAGTACTTC
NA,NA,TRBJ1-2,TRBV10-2,CASGAGPIAGYTF,TGCGCCAGCGGAGCCGGGCCAATCGCTGGCTACACCTTC
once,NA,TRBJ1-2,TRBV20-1,CSARDGGQLAIYGYTF,TGCAGTGCTAGAGACGGCGGACAGCTCGCAATCTATGGCTACACCTTC
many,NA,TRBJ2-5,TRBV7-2,CASSPAQGRETQYF,TGTGCCAGCAGCCCCGCCCAGGGCAGAGAGACCCAGTACTTC
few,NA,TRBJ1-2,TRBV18,CASSPEGRPYGYTF,TGTGCCAGCTCACCTGAGGGACGGCCCTATGGCTACACCTTC
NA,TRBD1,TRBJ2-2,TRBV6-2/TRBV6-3,CASSYGQGSGELFF,TGTGCCAGCAGTTACGGACAGGGGTCCGGGGAGCTGTTTTTT
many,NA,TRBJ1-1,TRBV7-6,CASSLQGHTEAFF,TGTGCCAGCAGCTTACAGGGTCACACTGAAGCTTTCTTT
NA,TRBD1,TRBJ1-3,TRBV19,CASNMEQGGRNTIYF,TGTGCCAGTAACATGGAACAGGGGGGACGAAACACCATATATTTT
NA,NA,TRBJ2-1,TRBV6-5,CASSYGHIQGGHEQFF,TGTGCCAGCAGTTACGGGCACATTCAGGGGGGCCATGAGCAGTTCTTC
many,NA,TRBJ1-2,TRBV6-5,CASSYSNWQIPNYGYTF,TGTGCCAGCAGTTACTCGAACTGGCAGATTCCTAACTATGGCTACACCTTC
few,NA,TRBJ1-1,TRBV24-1,CATREKTGNTEAFF,TGTGCCACCAGGGAAAAGACAGGGAACACTGAAGCTTTCTTT
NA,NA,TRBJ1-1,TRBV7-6,CASSLGHAEGYTEAFF,TGTGCCAGCAGCTTAGGCCATGCGGAGGGTTACACTGAAGCTTTCTTT
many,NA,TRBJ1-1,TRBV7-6,CASTPVGNTEAFF,TGTGCCAGCACCCCAGTGGGGAACACTGAAGCTTTCTTT